Presented here are 2 T cell receptor beta chains from one specimen sequenced in a study of blood T cell repertoires in COVID-19. Profiled with immunoSEQ multiplex PCR; TCRdb holds only in-frame clones, not every one. The table records about 220,000 clones, over 70% of them present only once. Material: peripheral blood. These receptors all come from a woman aged 50 to 60 with acute or convalescent COVID-19.

The chain carries TRBV6-5 and TRBJ2-7; perhaps TRBD1 as D (7 bases). Deletions cut 8 bases from V and 2 bases from J, with 10 bases between. Germline V CDR1 and CDR2: MNHEY, SVGAGI. The CDR3 runs to 12 residues. Here the CDR3 reads CASGGTAYEQYF. CDR3 sequence (DNA): TGTGCCAGCGGGGGGACAGCCTACGAGCAGTACTTC.

The chain couples TRBV3-1 (or the pseudogene TRBV3-2) to TRBJ2-7; maybe TRBD2 (5 bases). V dropped 6 bases and J dropped 3 bases, with 12 bases sitting between them. Germline-derived CDR1 and CDR2 are LGHDT and YNNKEL (reference sequence). This CDR3 region has 13 residues. The CDR3 reads CASSLTNSYEQYF. CDR3 nucleotide sequence: TGTGCCAGCAGTCTGACTAATAGCTACGAGCAGTACTTC.